These 10 T cell receptor beta chains came from one sample sequenced in a study of blood T cell repertoires in COVID-19. Profiled with immunoSEQ multiplex PCR; TCRdb holds only in-frame clones, not every one. Of about 150,000 clones in the sample, 80% to 90% are singletons; the top ten hold 13%. Sequenced material: peripheral blood. The receptors stem from a man younger than 35 with COVID-19, enrolled during active disease.

This chain joins TRBV29-1 and TRBJ2-3; 10 positions agree with TRBD2. Germline V gives CDR1 SQVTM, CDR2 ANQGSEA. The CDR3 has 16 residues. Trimming cost V 4 bases and J 1 base; bases outside gene matches: 8. CDR3 region: CSVGASGSIGTDTQYF. The CDR3 DNA follows: TGCAGCGTTGGGGCTAGCGGGAGCATTGGCACAGATACGCAGTATTTT.

The rearrangement joins TRBV21-1 to TRBJ2-2; no check of the table's D call, TRBD2, against the DNA was made. TRBV21-1 is tagged as a pseudogene. This CDR3 spans 16 amino acids. The CDR3: CASSPSSGRAPPELFF. For the CDR3, the DNA is TGTGCCAGCAGCCCCTCTAGCGGGAGAGCCCCCCCGGAGCTGTTTTTT.

The genes are TRBV19 and TRBJ1-2; 8 bases align to TRBD1. The CDR3 has 15 amino acids. Germline CDR1 and CDR2: LNHDA and SQIVND (reference sequence). V lost 5 bases to trimming and J lost 7 bases; unmatched junction nucleotides: 12. The CDR3 bases are TGTGCCAGTAGTGGTACAGGGGGGGGTGCGAGTGGCTACACCTTC. This translates into CASSGTGGGASGYTF.

The gene calls are TRBV5-4 and TRBJ2-5; the match to TRBD1 covers 8 bases. The CDR3 is 15 residues long. Trimming cost V 4 bases and J 4 bases; bases outside gene matches: 9. The germline gives CDR1 SGHNT, CDR2 YYREEE (reference sequence). CDR3 sequence reads: CASSTQGAQGETQYF. CDR3 sequence (DNA): TGTGCCAGCAGCACTCAGGGGGCCCAAGGAGAGACCCAGTACTTC.

The chain is built from TRBV11-3 and TRBJ2-1; 14 bases line up with TRBD2. This CDR3 comprises 17 residues. The ends lost 5 bases at V and 7 bases at J; junction bases unmatched: 10. The germline V gene encodes CDR1 SGHNT and CDR2 YENEEA. This CDR3 reads CASSQSTSGRAGNEQFF. DNA for the CDR3: TGTGCCAGCAGCCAATCGACTAGCGGGAGGGCCGGGAATGAGCAGTTCTTC.

The rearrangement joins TRBV15 to TRBJ1-2; 7 nucleotides match TRBD1. Germline CDR1 reads LNHNV; CDR2 reads YYDKDF (reference sequence). The V gene end was trimmed by 1 base and the J gene end by 4 bases; junction bases not matched to a gene: 3. The CDR3 is 14 amino acids. The CDR3 DNA follows: TGTGCCACCAGCAGAGGACAGGGCAGCTATGGCTACACCTTC. Its translation is CATSRGQGSYGYTF.

The chain joins TRBV27 to TRBJ2-3, with D perhaps TRBD2 (6 bases). The CDR3 covers 15 residues. The V end lost 2 bases, the J end lost 0 bases, and 9 bases lay between the germline ends. Germline lookup yields CDR1 MNHEY and CDR2 SMNVEV (reference sequence). CDR3 DNA sequence: TGTGCCAGCAGTTTAGGAGGGTCTAGCACAGATACGCAGTATTTT. Protein sequence: CASSLGGSSTDTQYF.

The genes are TRBV18 and TRBJ2-7, with a weak D call TRBD1 (5 bases). V was clipped by 0 bases and J by 4 bases, with 7 bases between them. Germline V gene sequence: CDR1 KGHSH, CDR2 LQKENI. CDR3 size: 13 residues. The CDR3 sequence: CASSPPGVYEQYF. The CDR3 DNA follows: TGTGCCAGCTCACCACCAGGGGTATACGAGCAGTACTTC.

The chain joins TRBV11-2 to TRBJ2-5, with TRBD2 identical over 9 bases. V was clipped by 7 bases and J by 5 bases; unmatched bases: 8. The CDR3 spans 14 residues. Germline CDR1 reads SGHAT; CDR2 reads FQNNGV. CDR3 DNA: TGTGCCAGCATCGACTGGGCGGGAGGGGAGACCCAGTACTTC. This sequence encodes CASIDWAGGETQYF. The full variable domain, completed using reference TRBV11-2 and TRBJ2-5, is EAGVAQSPRYKIIEKRQSVAFWCNPISGHATLYWYQQILGQGPKLLIQFQNNGVVDDSQLPKDRFSAERLKGVDSTLKIQPAKLEDSAVYLCASIDWAGGETQYFGPGTRLLVL.

This clone was counted once. The chain combines TRBV19 with TRBJ1-1; possibly TRBD1 for D (6 bases). This CDR3 is 16 amino acids long. In germline, CDR1 is LNHDA, CDR2 SQIVND (reference sequence). V was clipped by 4 bases and J by 0 bases, with 15 bases between them. The CDR3 is CASSTVTGSMNTEAFF. Here the CDR3 DNA reads TGTGCCAGTAGTACAGTTACAGGGAGCATGAACACTGAAGCTTTCTTT. Variable domain in full (rest from reference TRBV19 and TRBJ1-1): DGGITQSPKYLFRKEGQNVTLSCEQNLNHDAMYWYRQDPGQGLRLIYYSQIVNDFQKGDIAEGYSVSREKKESFPLTVTSAQKNPTAFYLCASSTVTGSMNTEAFFGQGTRLTVV.